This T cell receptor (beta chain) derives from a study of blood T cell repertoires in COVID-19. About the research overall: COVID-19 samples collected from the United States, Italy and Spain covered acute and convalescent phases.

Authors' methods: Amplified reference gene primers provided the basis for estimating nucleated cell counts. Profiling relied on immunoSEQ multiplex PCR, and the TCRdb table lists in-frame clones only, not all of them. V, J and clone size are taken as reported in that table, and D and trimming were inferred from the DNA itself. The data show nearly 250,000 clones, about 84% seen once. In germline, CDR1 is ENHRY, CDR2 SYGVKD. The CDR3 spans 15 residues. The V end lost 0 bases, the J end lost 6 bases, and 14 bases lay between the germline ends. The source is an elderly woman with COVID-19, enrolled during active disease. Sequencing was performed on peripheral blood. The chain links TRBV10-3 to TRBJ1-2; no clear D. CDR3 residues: CAISESKLFYDGYTF. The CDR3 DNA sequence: TGTGCCATCAGTGAGTCGAAACTGTTTTATGATGGCTACACCTTC.